This TCR beta chain was observed in a study of blood T cell repertoires in COVID-19. The overall study: PBMCs, B-cell-depleted T cells, or T cells were the source of the cDNA or gDNA that made up the material.

Clinical histories supplied by participants themselves formed the basis of cohort assignment. For recovered donors of Cohort 3, there were two negative PCRs, clearance, or symptom resolution. Trimming stripped 6 bases from V and 0 bases from J, with 13 bases between. The CDR3 sequence is 15 residues long. Per germline, CDR1 MRHNA and CDR2 SNTAGT. In the original processing: Amplifying reference gene primers gave estimates of nucleated cell counts. Assay: immunoSEQ multiplex PCR; the TCRdb copy retains only in-frame clones and omits some. V, J and clone size are those of that table, while D and trimming were read from the DNA. Found here are about 180,000 clones, approximately 85% of them singletons; the top ten hold approximately 9.4%.

Sequencing used PBMCs or T cells enriched from blood (not recorded which). The chain combines TRBV6-4 with TRBJ2-3, with unresolved D. The TCR was taken from a young woman who had recovered from COVID-19. CDR3 nucleotides: TGTGCCAGCAGGCCACAGCCTTCTAGCACAGATACGCAGTATTTT. Amino acid sequence: CASRPQPSSTDTQYF.